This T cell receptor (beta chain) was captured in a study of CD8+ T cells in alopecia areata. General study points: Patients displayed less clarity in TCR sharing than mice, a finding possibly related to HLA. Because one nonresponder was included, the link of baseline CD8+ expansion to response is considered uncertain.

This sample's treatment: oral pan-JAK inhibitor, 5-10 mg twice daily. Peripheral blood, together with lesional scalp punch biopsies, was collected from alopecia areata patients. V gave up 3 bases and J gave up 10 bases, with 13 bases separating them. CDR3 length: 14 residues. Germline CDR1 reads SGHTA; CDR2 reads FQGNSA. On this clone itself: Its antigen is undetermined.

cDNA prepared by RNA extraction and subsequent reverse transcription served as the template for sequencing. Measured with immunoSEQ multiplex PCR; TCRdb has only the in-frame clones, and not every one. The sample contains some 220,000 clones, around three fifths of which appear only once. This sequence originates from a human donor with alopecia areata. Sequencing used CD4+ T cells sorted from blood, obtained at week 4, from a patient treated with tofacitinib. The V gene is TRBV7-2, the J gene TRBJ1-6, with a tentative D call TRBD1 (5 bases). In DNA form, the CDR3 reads TGTGCCAGCAGCTTGGGGGTCAGGGCGTCACCCCTCCACTTT. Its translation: CASSLGVRASPLHF. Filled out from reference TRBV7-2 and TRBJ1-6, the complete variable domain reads GAGVSQSPSNKVTEKGKDVELRCDPISGHTALYWYRQSLGQGLEFLIYFQGNSAPDKSGLPSDRFSAERTGGSVSTLTIQRTQQEDSAVYLCASSLGVRASPLHFGNGTRLTVT.